This record covers a single T cell receptor beta chain. This clonotype appeared a few times. Which antigen it targets is not known. Base qualities are not recorded, but no much larger clone differs from it by a single base. The CDR3, cysteine through phenylalanine, is 14 amino acids long. The retained sequence is limited to the CDR3, 42 bases, with the frame set at the first base. V trim: 6 bases; J trim: 3 bases; unmatched bases: 7. In the germline V gene, CDR1 corresponds to MNHEY and CDR2 to SVGEGT. The data belong to a study of blood T cells in healthy people across ages (dated by TCRdb to between 2014 and 2017). Regarding the research as a whole: In model experiments, template switching captured about one uniquely barcoded TCR beta cDNA molecule for every two T cells. Using deep sequencing normalized with unique cDNA molecular identifiers, the study measured how TCR beta repertoire diversity changes with age. The donors were split into four age groups: young (average about 16 years), middle-aged (roughly 42), aged (roughly 68) and long-lived (approximately 80). To avoid experimental bias, donors of different ages were distributed randomly across sequencing lanes. For two donors (one aged 18 to 29 and one aged 80 or older), the study analyzed two additional independent replicas of 1 million unique cDNA reads from the same blood draw. Results the study describes overall, beyond this receptor: Conclusive comparison of naive and antigen-experienced compartments was prevented by the profiling of bulk unsorted PBMCs. There was a strong correlation between observed TCR beta diversity and the percentage of naive T cells measured by flow cytometry. As age increased, observed TCR beta diversity per million T cells dropped in a roughly linear way, and a significant reduction was already evident by age 40. Estimates of total diversity based on one million sequenced T cells were regarded as lower bounds and as underestimates. Donor CMV infection status was unknown, potentially confounding age-related changes in expanded clonotypes. Compared with the aged group, the long-lived group had more naive CD4+ T cells, fewer expanded clones and increased TCR diversity, a pattern suggesting age selection.

Donors were 39 systemically healthy Caucasian individuals from Russia aged roughly 6 to 90 years. Each donor gave ten milliliters of peripheral blood, collected into EDTA-treated Vacutainer tubes. Ficoll-Paque density-gradient centrifugation was used to isolate PBMCs, with at least 6 million per sample. Total RNA, at least 6 micrograms per sample, was extracted from PBMCs with Trizol reagent. For every donor, an aliquot of PBMCs went through flow cytometry to measure the percentages of naive CD45RAhigh/CD27high T cells. Libraries were constructed by 5' RACE. Sequencing used an Illumina HiSeq 2500. The second PCR ran for about 7 to 11 cycles and used a J-beta primer mix along with a sample-barcoded 5' primer. A unique molecular identifier was introduced onto each TCR beta cDNA molecule by a template-switch 5' adaptor carrying 12 random nucleotides. Each sample yielded at least 3 million CDR3-containing paired-end reads. All of the RNA was converted into first-strand cDNA using the Mint cDNA synthesis kit, with a TRBC-specific oligonucleotide serving as the primer. All cDNA was treated with uracil-DNA glycosylase and then went through a first 18-cycle PCR with the universal primers M1SS and BC2_uni_R. In the authors' own workflow: For normalization, 1 million high-quality reads, each with a distinct molecular identifier, were randomly selected from each sample. Reads sharing molecular identifiers were discarded rather than binned into consensus sequences. MiTCR, run with a Q25 quality threshold and the strictest error-elimination algorithm, handled CDR3 identification, clonotype clustering and error correction. A nonparametric unseen species model using Euler transformation provided a lower-bound estimate of total TCR beta diversity. TCRdb applied fastp at Q25 and MiXCR to the public reads, then kept only in-frame beta chains. One record per CDR3 amino acid sequence lists the most common genes and DNA. TCRdb's processing, not the authors', yielded these V and J calls. Counted in this sample were hundreds of thousands of distinct CDR3 sequences; roughly 34% of them appeared once. 10% to 15% of the sample is taken by the ten largest.

Sequencing was performed on blood. Recombination linked TRBV6-2 or TRBV6-3 to TRBJ1-1; TRBD1 fits 7 bases in the junction. The TCR comes from a man aged 18 to 29 in good health. The sequence in DNA is TGTGCCAGCAGCCGGGACAGTGGATACACTGAAGCTTTCTTT. Translated, this is CASSRDSGYTEAFF.